The 30 T cell receptor beta chains reported below all come from one sample, sequenced in a study of T cell responses to AZD1222 COVID-19 vaccine. Some clones are missing from TCRdb's copy, which holds only in-frame ones; the method was immunoSEQ multiplex PCR. The table shows some 100,000 clones, with just under 90% occurring only once. Sequencing was performed on peripheral blood, taken on day 0 of AZD1222 vaccination. These receptors all stem from an adult in good health.

The chain links TRBV12-3 or TRBV12-4 to TRBJ2-3, with D unresolved. This CDR3 comprises 12 residues. The V end lost 6 bases, the J end lost 3 bases, and 7 bases lay between the germline ends. DNA of the CDR3: TGTGCCAGCAGCTCGAGAACAGATACGCAGTATTTT. This gives the protein CASSSRTDTQYF.

The chain links TRBV18 to TRBJ2-5; D is uncertain. This CDR3 has 13 residues. The germline V gene encodes CDR1 KGHSH and CDR2 LQKENI. The germline V and J ends were trimmed by 5 bases and 5 bases, with 12 bases remaining between them. The CDR3 sequence: CASSSSLRETQYF. CDR3 in DNA: TGTGCCAGCTCATCAAGCTTGCGGGAGACCCAGTACTTC.

The chain joins TRBV7-2 to TRBJ2-2, with TRBD2 matching over 13 bases. There are 16 residues in the CDR3. The junction had 6 bases not matched to a gene; V was cut back by 4 bases and J by 7 bases. Germline CDR1 SGHTA, CDR2 FQGNSA. The chain's CDR3 is CASSSLAGGPHGELFF. The CDR3 DNA follows: TGTGCCAGCAGCTCACTAGCGGGGGGGCCCCACGGGGAGCTGTTTTTT.

The gene calls are TRBV27 and TRBJ1-1; D not certain. The CDR3 length is 14 residues. From germline, CDR1 is MNHEY and CDR2 SMNVEV (reference sequence). With 2 bases removed from V and 4 bases from J, the gap between germline ends came to 11 bases. The CDR3 bases are TGTGCCAGCAGTTTAGCGAGTCCGAGCACTGAAGCTTTCTTT. Translating gives CASSLASPSTEAFF.

This clone was seen once. The chain recombines TRBV28 with TRBJ2-3; tentatively, D is TRBD1 or TRBD2 (6 bases each). The CDR3 is made up of 15 amino acids. Germline V gives CDR1 MDHEN, CDR2 SYDVKM. V dropped 7 bases and J dropped 1 base, with 15 bases sitting between them. CDR3 coding DNA: TGTGCCAGCACCTGGGGGGCGGTGGGCACAGATACGCAGTATTTT. Protein: CASTWGAVGTDTQYF.

The chain joins TRBV2 to TRBJ2-1; 16 bases map to TRBD2. Trimming removed 6 bases from V and 8 bases from J; junction bases left unmatched: 4. Germline lookup yields CDR1 SNHLY and CDR2 FYNNEI. The CDR3 runs 15 residues. CDR3 in amino acids: CASRTGTSGGDEQFF. For the CDR3, the DNA is TGTGCCAGCAGAACCGGGACTAGCGGGGGGGATGAGCAGTTCTTC. The full variable domain, rest sourced from reference TRBV2 and TRBJ2-1, is EPEVTQTPSHQVTQMGQEVILRCVPISNHLYFYWYRQILGQKVEFLVSFYNNEISEKSEIFDDQFSVERPDGSNFTLKIRSTKLEDSAMYFCASRTGTSGGDEQFFGPGTRLTVL.

This clone was recorded only once. The chain carries TRBV4-1 and TRBJ2-1; 8 positions match TRBD2. Trimming removed 1 base from V and 0 bases from J; junction bases left unmatched: 11. Germline CDR1 and CDR2: MGHRA and YSYEKL. The CDR3 covers 19 residues. The CDR3 nucleotides read TGCGCCAGCAGCCAAGCCTCAATAATAGCGGGGATCTCCTACAATGAGCAGTTCTTC. This codes for CASSQASIIAGISYNEQFF.

The V and J genes are TRBV5-1 and TRBJ2-7; tentatively, D is TRBD1 (5 bases). Trimming took off 0 bases at V and 6 bases at J, with 10 bases between the two ends. The CDR3 length is 13 residues. Per the germline V gene, CDR1 is SGHRS and CDR2 is YFSETQ. The DNA for the CDR3 is TGCGCCAGCAGCTTGGAGGGGCCCCTCGAGCAGTACTTC. It encodes CASSLEGPLEQYF.

The chain uses TRBV27 and TRBJ2-1; a weak D match, TRBD1 (6 bases). This CDR3 has 16 residues. CDR1 is MNHEY, CDR2 SMNVEV, per germline (reference sequence). The V end was cut by 4 bases, the J end by 0 bases, with 13 bases between. CDR3 bases: TGTGCCAGCAGTTCTACGACAGGACTCTCCTACAATGAGCAGTTCTTC. This sequence encodes CASSSTTGLSYNEQFF.

This sequence joins TRBV30 and TRBJ2-1, with D tentatively TRBD1 (6 bases). In germline, CDR1 is GTSNPN, CDR2 SVGIG (reference sequence). Trimming took off 5 bases at V and 6 bases at J, with 14 bases between the two ends. This CDR3 comprises 13 residues. The CDR3 sequence is CAWDGQRANEQFF. CDR3 in DNA: TGTGCCTGGGACGGACAGAGAGCCAATGAGCAGTTCTTC. The variable domain in full, with the rest retrieved from reference TRBV30 and TRBJ2-1, is SQTIHQWPATLVQPVGSPLSLECTVEGTSNPNLYWYRQAAGRGLQLLFYSVGIGQISSEVPQNLSASRPQDRQFILSSKKLLLSDSGFYLCAWDGQRANEQFFGPGTRLTVL.

V and J are TRBV11-2 and TRBJ2-3; D is uncertain. Germline V lookup: CDR1 SGHAT, CDR2 FQNNGV. V was shortened by 4 bases and J by 2 bases, with 4 bases between the two germline ends. There are 12 residues in the CDR3. In DNA, the CDR3 is TGTGCCAGCAGCTCTCTCACAGATACGCAGTATTTT. Residues: CASSSLTDTQYF. Full variable domain (remainder filled in from reference TRBV11-2 and TRBJ2-3): EAGVAQSPRYKIIEKRQSVAFWCNPISGHATLYWYQQILGQGPKLLIQFQNNGVVDDSQLPKDRFSAERLKGVDSTLKIQPAKLEDSAVYLCASSSLTDTQYFGPGTRLTVL.

This clone appeared a single time. V and J are TRBV19 and TRBJ1-1; unclear D gene. Between the trimmed V and J ends, which lost 7 bases and 1 base, there was a span of 19 bases. This CDR3 has 16 amino acids. CDR1 is LNHDA, CDR2 SQIVND, per germline (reference sequence). This CDR3 is CASKKYTRMGNTEAFF. CDR3 nucleotides: TGTGCCAGTAAGAAATATACAAGGATGGGGAACACTGAAGCTTTCTTT.

This clone has only a few counts. The rearrangement links TRBV20-1 to TRBJ1-1; no clear D. Between the trimmed V and J ends, which lost 3 bases and 0 bases, there was a span of 14 bases. The germline V gene has CDR1 DFQATT and CDR2 SNEGSKA (reference sequence). The CDR3 contains 15 residues. The CDR3 DNA sequence: TGCAGTGCTAGTCTACCAGGTCGCGTGAACACTGAAGCTTTCTTT. The encoded protein is CSASLPGRVNTEAFF.

This chain uses TRBV2 with TRBJ1-2; TRBD1 matches at 9 bases. The CDR3 is made up of 15 amino acids. Germline assignment: CDR1 SNHLY and CDR2 FYNNEI. Trimming cost V 9 bases and J 1 base; bases outside gene matches: 9. In nucleotides, the CDR3 is TGTGCCAGTTCCAAGGGACAGGGAATTAACTATGGCTACACCTTC. Translation: CASSKGQGINYGYTF. Supplemented by reference TRBV2 and TRBJ1-2, the full variable domain reads EPEVTQTPSHQVTQMGQEVILRCVPISNHLYFYWYRQILGQKVEFLVSFYNNEISEKSEIFDDQFSVERPDGSNFTLKIRSTKLEDSAMYFCASSKGQGINYGYTFGSGTRLTVV.

The CDR3 region is CASSLRTSGPRDTQYF. The DNA for the CDR3 is TGTGCCAGCAGCCTTCGGACTAGCGGGCCTCGGGATACGCAGTATTTT. The chain is built from TRBV5-4 and TRBJ2-3, with 11 bases fitting TRBD2. Germline loops: CDR1 SGHNT, CDR2 YYREEE (reference sequence). The CDR3 totals 16 residues. V lost 4 bases, J lost 6 bases, and 10 bases stayed unmatched.

The chain links TRBV7-9 to TRBJ2-3; 7 bases map to TRBD1. Germline trimming cut 5 bases from V and 4 bases from J; bases unmatched to any gene: 6. This CDR3 has 14 amino acids. Germline CDR1 and CDR2: SEHNR and FQNEAQ (reference sequence). The CDR3 loop reads CASSIGTVPDTQYF. CDR3 sequence (DNA): TGTGCCAGCAGCATCGGGACAGTGCCAGATACGCAGTATTTT.

Only one count was recorded for this clone. As DNA, the CDR3 is TGTGCCAGTAGTATGGGGAGACCGAACACTGAAGCTTTCTTT. This translates into CASSMGRPNTEAFF. The chain has TRBV19 and TRBJ1-1; D is uncertain. Trimming left V 3 bases short and J 1 base short, with 9 bases between. This CDR3 spans 14 amino acids. Germline assignment: CDR1 LNHDA and CDR2 SQIVND (reference sequence).

The chain uses TRBV10-1 and TRBJ2-3, with D possibly matching TRBD2 (6 bases). CDR1 and CDR2 from the germline V gene are WNHNN and SYGVQD (reference sequence). V lost 3 bases, J lost 0 bases, and 7 bases lay in between. The CDR3 loop spans 14 amino acids. This chain's CDR3 is CASSDGGSTDTQYF. The DNA for the CDR3 is TGCGCCAGCAGTGACGGGGGAAGCACAGATACGCAGTATTTT.

The V call is TRBV5-6, the J call TRBJ1-4, with TRBD1 identical over 9 bases. The junction had 3 bases not matched to a gene; V was cut back by 3 bases and J by 6 bases. Germline CDR1 SGHDT, CDR2 YYEEEE. CDR3 length equals 14 residues. CDR3 sequence: CASSSGTGYEKLFF. Here the CDR3 DNA reads TGTGCCAGCAGCTCCGGGACAGGGTATGAAAAACTGTTTTTT.

This chain uses TRBV7-9 with TRBJ1-4, with D possibly matching TRBD1 (5 bases). There are 14 residues in the CDR3. CDR1 SEHNR and CDR2 FQNEAQ come from the germline V gene (reference sequence). The germline V and J ends were trimmed by 5 bases and 6 bases, with 13 bases remaining between them. Here the CDR3 DNA reads TGTGCCAGCAGCGCGCAGGGATGGGATGAAAAACTGTTTTTT. It specifies CASSAQGWDEKLFF.

The chain joins TRBV10-3 to TRBJ2-7; the D gene is possibly TRBD2 (5 bases). This CDR3 spans 12 amino acids. Germline V gene lookup returns CDR1 ENHRY and CDR2 SYGVKD. The V end lost 0 bases, the J end lost 7 bases, and 7 bases lay between the germline ends. The CDR3 DNA reads TGTGCCATCAGTGAGTCGACGGGGGAGCAGTACTTC. Translating it yields CAISESTGEQYF.

The chain uses TRBV20-1 and TRBJ1-1; possibly TRBD1 for D (5 bases). The ends were cut back, 3 bases at V and 7 bases at J, with 12 bases in the middle. The CDR3 runs to 12 residues. Germline V gene data show CDR1 as DFQATT and CDR2 as SNEGSKA (reference sequence). The CDR3 DNA follows: TGCAGTGCTAGTGGGGGTGGAGGTGAAGCTTTCTTT. Amino acids: CSASGGGGEAFF.

The genes are TRBV19 and TRBJ1-2; D is ambiguous. Germline loops: CDR1 LNHDA, CDR2 SQIVND (reference sequence). The CDR3 runs 13 residues. Trimming left V 7 bases short and J 0 bases short, with 9 bases between. The chain's CDR3 is CASKTATNYGYTF. In nucleotides, the CDR3 is TGTGCCAGTAAAACAGCGACTAACTATGGCTACACCTTC.

Only a few counts were recorded for this clone. The J gene is TRBJ2-1, the V gene TRBV29-1; 10 bases are shared with TRBD2. V shed 6 bases, J shed 4 bases, and the junction held 9 bases outside the gene matches. This CDR3 is 15 amino acids long. Germline CDR1 SQVTM, CDR2 ANQGSEA. This chain's CDR3 is CSVLAGGLGYNEQFF. CDR3 coding DNA: TGCAGCGTCTTAGCGGGAGGCCTAGGGTACAATGAGCAGTTCTTC.

The chain has TRBV7-9 and TRBJ2-7; unclear D gene. Germline V gene lookup returns CDR1 SEHNR and CDR2 FQNEAQ (reference sequence). This CDR3 is built from 13 residues. The V and J ends lost 2 bases and 5 bases respectively, with 10 bases between them. CDR3: CASSLLQFDEQYF. CDR3 sequence (DNA): TGTGCCAGCAGCTTATTACAGTTCGACGAGCAGTACTTC.

V usage is TRBV7-2 and J usage is TRBJ1-5; D might be TRBD1 (6 bases). The CDR3 is 15 amino acids. V dropped 1 base and J dropped 5 bases, with 12 bases sitting between them. CDR1 is SGHTA, CDR2 FQGNSA, per germline. CDR3 DNA sequence: TGTGCCAGCAGCTTAGATGGAGGGGGATATCAGCCCCAGCATTTT. Protein sequence: CASSLDGGGYQPQHF.

The chain uses TRBV3-1 (or the pseudogene TRBV3-2) and TRBJ1-5; a weak D match, TRBD1 (6 bases). Germline V gives CDR1 LGHDT, CDR2 YNNKEL (reference sequence). Trimming removed 4 bases from V and 7 bases from J, with 20 bases in between. The CDR3 consists of 16 residues. The CDR3 DNA is TGTGCCAGCAGCCCCGCAGGGGCAGGGAGTGGACAGCCCCAGCATTTT. Translation gives CASSPAGAGSGQPQHF.

The chain carries TRBV9 and TRBJ2-5; D may be TRBD1 or TRBD2 (6 bases each). V lost 0 bases and J 4 bases, leaving 13 bases between the germline ends. The CDR3 is 15 residues long. Germline CDR1 reads SGDLS; CDR2 reads YYNGEE. The CDR3: CASSVATGAGETQYF. In nucleotides, the CDR3 is TGTGCCAGCAGCGTAGCTACGGGGGCAGGAGAGACCCAGTACTTC.

V and J are TRBV11-1 and TRBJ2-7, with D uncertain. CDR1 and CDR2 (germline): SGHAT, FQDESV (reference sequence). The CDR3 has 15 residues. Deletions cut 5 bases from V and 3 bases from J, with 17 bases between. The CDR3 bases are TGTGCCAGCAGCCCTGGACGGTTCCCCTTCTACGAGCAGTACTTC. Residues: CASSPGRFPFYEQYF.

V gene TRBV4-2 combines with J gene TRBJ2-3; no reliable D call. With 4 bases removed from V and 2 bases from J, the gap between germline ends came to 13 bases. The germline V gene encodes CDR1 LGHNA and CDR2 YNFKEQ. The CDR3 extends over 15 amino acids. CDR3 sequence reads: CASSRSLLNTDTQYF. The CDR3 region has the DNA TGTGCCAGCAGCCGTTCGTTACTAAACACAGATACGCAGTATTTT.